This TCR beta chain is from a study of blood T cells in healthy people across ages. Overall study results and limits: Age brought a roughly linear fall in TCR beta diversity measured per million T cells.

It was with a sample-barcoded 5' primer and a J-beta primer mix that a second PCR of roughly 7 to 12 cycles was run. TCRdb reanalysed the 5' RACE reads using MiXCR and keeps one entry per CDR3 protein. The table lists 1.5 million to 2 million distinct CDR3 sequences, 40% to 55% of them singletons. Healthy Caucasians from Russia aged about 6 to 90 served as donors. Per-sample PBMC isolation yielded at least 7 million cells. Total RNA extraction produced at least 6 micrograms (per sample) for the study. Germline CDR1 MNHEY, CDR2 SMNVEV (reference sequence). The V gene lost 4 bases and the J gene lost 8 bases, with 15 bases spanning the gap. This CDR3 is 14 amino acids long. Worth noting for this clonotype: Its specificity is not known.

The sequenced material came from blood. The chain links TRBV27 to TRBJ2-1, with TRBD1 as a possible D gene (5 bases). The TCR was taken from a middle-aged woman in good health. The CDR3 DNA reads TGTGCCAGCAGTTGGGCAGGGTATAGGGATGAGCAGTTCTTC. It specifies CASSWAGYRDEQFF.